In its sample, the clone carrying this T cell receptor beta chain was seen many times. The entry originates in a study of metastatic and nonmetastatic thyroid tumors. Per germline, CDR1 MDHEN and CDR2 SYDVKM. CDR3 length: 12 amino acids. Losses at the gene ends were 6 bases for V and 6 bases for J; bases not matched to a gene: 4. In the source study's methods: The study's classifier, a distant-metastasis tool for papillary thyroid cancer, was built using CDR3 differences across clinicopathological groups. TCRdb reanalyzed the PCR reads with MiXCR. The V and J calls and clone size are TCRdb's, not the authors'. The sample holds roughly 25,000 clones, 15% seen once. Thyroid surgery had not been preceded by any treatment in any patient.

This TCR was sampled from a female donor with papillary thyroid cancer or a benign thyroid nodule (not recorded which). Some clones in this sample may be carry-over from other donors' samples. This chain connects TRBV28 to TRBJ1-1; 7 nucleotides agree with TRBD1. Input material: blood. Written as DNA, the CDR3 is TGTGCCAGCAGGACAGGGATCTCTGAAGCTTTCTTT. This sequence encodes CASRTGISEAFF.